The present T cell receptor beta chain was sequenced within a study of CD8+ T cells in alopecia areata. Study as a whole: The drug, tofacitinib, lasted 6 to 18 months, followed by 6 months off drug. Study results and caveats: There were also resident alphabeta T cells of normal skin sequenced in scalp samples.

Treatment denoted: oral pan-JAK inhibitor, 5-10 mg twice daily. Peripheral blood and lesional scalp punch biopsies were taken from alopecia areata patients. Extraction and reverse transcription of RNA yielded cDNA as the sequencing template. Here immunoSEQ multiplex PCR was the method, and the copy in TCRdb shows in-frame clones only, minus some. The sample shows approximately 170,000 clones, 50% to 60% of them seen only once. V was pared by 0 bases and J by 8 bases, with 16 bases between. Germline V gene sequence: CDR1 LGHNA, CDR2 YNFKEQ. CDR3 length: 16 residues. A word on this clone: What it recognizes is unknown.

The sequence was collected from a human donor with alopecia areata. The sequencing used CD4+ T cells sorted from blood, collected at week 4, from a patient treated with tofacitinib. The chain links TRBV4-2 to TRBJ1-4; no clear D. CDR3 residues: CASSQDGMGVREKLFF. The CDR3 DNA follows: TGTGCCAGCAGCCAAGATGGTATGGGCGTACGCGAAAAACTGTTTTTT.